Listed below are T cell receptor beta chains from one sample, sequenced in a study of blood T cell repertoires in COVID-19. Produced via immunoSEQ multiplex PCR; TCRdb's table is partial and in-frame only. The sample has some 670,000 clones, 90% seen once. The sample comprised peripheral blood. The origin of the receptors is a woman younger than 35 with acute or convalescent COVID-19. The CDR3 runs from the conserved cysteine through the conserved F or W. A D gene is named only where the DNA matches it firmly. For some rows the clone size is stated as once, few or many, or as a class when expanded; others skip it.

D	size	V	J	DNA	CDR3
-	-	TRBV6-5	TRBJ2-4	TGTGCCAGCTTGGATGCAGGTTTTGCCAAAAACATTCAGTACTTC	CASLDAGFAKNIQYF
TRBD1	-	TRBV24-1	TRBJ1-2	TGTGCCACCAGTGATTGGACAGGGCTTGGCTACACCTTC	CATSDWTGLGYTF
-	-	TRBV6-4	TRBJ1-4	TGTGCCAGCAGAGCAGGGGTTGTAGCTAATGAAAAACTGTTTTTT	CASRAGVVANEKLFF
-	-	TRBV12-1	TRBJ2-2	TGTGCCAGCAGCTTCTCGGACAGAAGAATACTCACCGGGGAGCTGTTTTTT	CASSFSDRRILTGELFF
-	-	TRBV7-9	TRBJ2-7	TGTGCCAGCAGCTTATCGGAGAGCTCCTACGAGCAGTACTTC	CASSLSESSYEQYF
-	-	TRBV5-1	TRBJ1-2	TGCGCCAGCAGCTCTACCGCTAACTATGGCTACACCTTC	CASSSTANYGYTF
-	-	TRBV30	TRBJ1-2	TGTGCCTGGACCGAAACAGGGAATGGCTACACCTTC	CAWTETGNGYTF
-	-	TRBV6-1	TRBJ2-7	TGTGCCAGCATTGGGGAGTACGAGCAGTACTTC	CASIGEYEQYF
TRBD1	-	TRBV6-6	TRBJ1-3	TGTGCCAGCAGGCCTCCGGGACAGGGGGCTGGAAACACCATATATTTT	CASRPPGQGAGNTIYF
TRBD2	-	TRBV3-1/TRBV3-2	TRBJ2-1	TGTGCCAGCAGCCAGATAGCGGGGCGAACCTCCTACAATGAGCAGTTCTTC	CASSQIAGRTSYNEQFF
TRBD1	-	TRBV7-8	TRBJ1-1	TGTGCCAGCAGCTCTCGGCAGGGGGCCACTGAAGCTTTCTTT	CASSSRQGATEAFF
TRBD1	-	TRBV6-2/TRBV6-3	TRBJ1-5	TGTGCCAGCAGCCGCACCGGACAGGGTCAGCCCCAGCATTTT	CASSRTGQGQPQHF
-	-	TRBV3-1/TRBV3-2	TRBJ1-1	TGTGCCAGCAGCCATAGGGGAAACACTGAAGCTTTCTTT	CASSHRGNTEAFF
-	-	TRBV6-5	TRBJ2-4	TGTGCCAGCAGTTACGGTTCCGGGGTGAGGGACATTCAGTACTTC	CASSYGSGVRDIQYF
TRBD1	-	TRBV14	TRBJ2-5	TGTGCCAGCAGCCTTCTCAGGGGGCAGGTCGAGACCCAGTACTTC	CASSLLRGQVETQYF
TRBD1	-	TRBV5-1	TRBJ1-2	TGCGCCAGCAGCACCGGGACAGGGGAGGACTATGGCTACACCTTC	CASSTGTGEDYGYTF
-	-	TRBV30	TRBJ1-6	TGTGCCTGGAGTGTAAATGAGGTGGGAGGGGTACTCCACTTT	CAWSVNEVGGVLHF
TRBD1	-	TRBV11-3	TRBJ2-3	TGTGCCAGCAGCAAGACTGGACAGGGGGCGTGGGATACGCAGTATTTT	CASSKTGQGAWDTQYF
-	-	TRBV28	TRBJ1-4	TGTGCCAGCAGTACATACAAAACTAATGAAAAACTGTTTTTT	CASSTYKTNEKLFF
-	-	TRBV7-9	TRBJ2-5	TGTGCCAGCAACGTCAGGGAAGAGACCCAGTACTTC	CASNVREETQYF
-	-	TRBV19	TRBJ1-5	TGTGCCAGTTCGAGTGGGCAGCCCCATCAGCCCCAGCATTTT	CASSSGQPHQPQHF
TRBD2	-	TRBV7-3	TRBJ2-3	TGTGCCAGCAGCGTAAGCGGGGGGGTGGCAGCAGATACGCAGTATTTT	CASSVSGGVAADTQYF
TRBD1	-	TRBV6-5	TRBJ1-2	TGTGCCAGCAGTTATGGGACAGGGGGCCTGTTGGGCTACACCTTC	CASSYGTGGLLGYTF
-	-	TRBV5-8	TRBJ1-3	TGTGCCAGCAGTCGAAACGACCCGGGATTATCAGGAAACACCATATATTTT	CASSRNDPGLSGNTIYF
-	-	TRBV7-2	TRBJ2-1	TGTGCCAGCAGCTTAGGCGGGTCTGGGGGGGAGCAGTTCTTC	CASSLGGSGGEQFF
-	-	TRBV10-1	TRBJ2-7	TGCGCCAGCAGTGAGCCCCCTCCCGGAGCCTACGAGCAGTACTTC	CASSEPPPGAYEQYF
-	-	TRBV5-6	TRBJ1-1	TGTGCCAGCAGCTTAAAACGGTTGTGGGCTTTCTTT	CASSLKRLWAFF
-	-	TRBV5-4	TRBJ1-2	TGTGCCAGCAGCTTGAGCCCTTACCTGTACTATGGCTACACCTTC	CASSLSPYLYYGYTF
-	-	TRBV14	TRBJ2-1	TGTGCCAGCAGCCAAGATAGCCCCCTCTGGCAGCATATCGGCTACAATGAGCAGTTCTTC	CASSQDSPLWQHIGYNEQFF
TRBD1	-	TRBV7-9	TRBJ1-4	TGTGCCAGCAGTCACCAAAGACAGGGGGCGAGCGATGAAAAACTGTTTTTT	CASSHQRQGASDEKLFF
-	-	TRBV2	TRBJ1-5	TGTGCCAGCACTACGGACGGAAGGGGTCCCCAGCATTTT	CASTTDGRGPQHF
TRBD1	-	TRBV5-1	TRBJ1-1	TGCGCCAGCGCCGTTAAACAGGGGGCTCTCGGTGAAGCTTTCTTT	CASAVKQGALGEAFF
-	-	TRBV19	TRBJ1-3	TGTGCCAGTAGTATAAATTTCCCTTTAGCCCGCTCTGGAAACACCATATATTTT	CASSINFPLARSGNTIYF
-	-	TRBV18	TRBJ1-2	TGTGCCAGCTCACCAACGGTTTCGGGGGACCCGGGGGGCTACACCTTC	CASSPTVSGDPGGYTF
-	once	TRBV3-1/TRBV3-2	TRBJ2-5	TGTGCCAGCAGCCTGACCCTATGGGGGCCCCAAGAGACCCAGTACTTC	CASSLTLWGPQETQYF
TRBD1	-	TRBV6-1	TRBJ1-1	TGTGCCAGCAGTGTGCTCGACAGGGTAAGAAGAGAAAACACTGAAGCTTTCTTT	CASSVLDRVRRENTEAFF
-	-	TRBV7-2	TRBJ1-2	TGTGCCAGCAGCTCCAGGGGCCGCTATGGCTACACCTTC	CASSSRGRYGYTF
TRBD2	-	TRBV11-3	TRBJ2-5	TGTGCCAGCAGTATACTAGCGGGACAGGCCCAGTACTTC	CASSILAGQAQYF
TRBD1	once	TRBV5-1	TRBJ2-7	TGCGCCAGCAGCTTGGCCCCTGGACAGGGTGACTACGAGCAGTACTTC	CASSLAPGQGDYEQYF
TRBD2	-	TRBV10-3	TRBJ2-3	TGTGCCATCAGGCCTAGCGGGGGCTATAGCACAGATACGCAGTATTTT	CAIRPSGGYSTDTQYF
-	-	TRBV5-1	TRBJ1-4	TGCGCCAGCAGTCACAGTGGAGAAAAACTGTTTTTT	CASSHSGEKLFF